These T cell receptor beta chains were read from a single sample in a study of T-cell reconstitution after alpha-beta-depleted transplantation in children. TCRdb passed the PCR reads through MiXCR, listing each CDR3 protein once. The sample consists of around 250,000 distinct CDR3 sequences, about a quarter of them appearing once. Specimen: PBMCs, collected before TCRalphabeta/CD19-depleted stem cell transplant. The receptors were gathered from a girl aged 2-9 years with Fanconi anemia, due to receive a stem cell transplant. Each CDR3 is given without its conserved first and last residue.

j_call,v_call,cdr3_aa
TRBJ2-7,TRBV30,AWSVRGAGEQY
TRBJ2-6,TRBV29-1,SVEDFSTGHSGANVLT
TRBJ2-1,TRBV20-1,SRRERAYNEQF
TRBJ1-1,TRBV11-2,ASGGNGVTEAF
TRBJ2-3,TRBV12-3/TRBV12-4,ASSLDTTTDTQY
TRBJ2-1,TRBV6-5,ASSYDPGGHNEQF
TRBJ2-7,TRBV5-5,ASSTLAVPYEQY
TRBJ2-7,TRBV5-1,ASSLVAAGGYEQY
TRBJ2-7,TRBV6-6,ASSLGLAEEQY
TRBJ2-1,TRBV7-9,ASTVQGNHNEQF
TRBJ1-5,TRBV7-8,ASSFHNQPQH
TRBJ2-7,TRBV5-1,ASSYSGGPPYEQY
TRBJ2-1,TRBV7-9,ASNIFRRTNTYNEQF
TRBJ2-1,TRBV29-1,SVGQYPYNEQF
TRBJ2-7,TRBV20-1,SAPLDTPYEQY
TRBJ2-1,TRBV5-6,ASSRGLAQSSYNEQF
TRBJ2-2,TRBV19,ASSKDRGLNGELF
TRBJ1-1,TRBV29-1,SVGETNTEAF
TRBJ2-7,TRBV20-1,SAATTGGPFSWQY
TRBJ2-1,TRBV29-1,SVILTSRGNNEQF
TRBJ1-1,TRBV7-6,ASSLVGRDTEAF
TRBJ2-1,TRBV20-1,SAYRDYNEQF
TRBJ2-7,TRBV7-2,ASRIGPTNEQY
TRBJ2-1,TRBV27,ASSALAGGAGNEQF
TRBJ2-2,TRBV6-2/TRBV6-3,ASSTWREVSANTGELF
TRBJ2-1,TRBV5-6,ASSFGRLAIDHSYNEQF